The 20 T cell receptor beta chains reported below all come from one sample, sequenced in a study of prognosis after radiotherapy for stage I lung cancer. TCR beta CDR3 was amplified from genomic DNA by two-round multiplex PCR. TRBV and TRBJ genes each had their own specific primers in first-round PCR. Each CDR3 protein gets one entry after TCRdb re-called the multiplex PCR reads with MiXCR. The data contain 15,000 to 20,000 distinct CDR3 sequences, about a quarter of them seen just once; the ten biggest clones take up about 22%. Specimen: PBMCs, collected before or after stereotactic body radiation therapy (not recorded which). The receptors were sampled from a donor at least 50 years old with non-small cell lung cancer.

This clonotype was picked up many times. This could be a read error, since a much larger clone is one nucleotide away. The J gene is TRBJ2-5, the V gene TRBV4-3; TRBD2 is a possible D gene (5 bases). Germline CDR1 is LGHNA and CDR2 is YSLEER. V was shortened by 1 base and J by 8 bases, with 14 bases between the two germline ends. This CDR3 has 14 residues. CDR3 in amino acids: CASSQGRLGDTQYF. CDR3 in DNA: TGCGCCAGCAGCCAAGGACGTCTGGGAGACACCCAGTACTTC.

The table lists this clonotype with many counts. The chain joins TRBV7-2 to TRBJ2-6, with D unclear. The CDR3 sequence is 15 residues long. V was cut by 3 bases and J by 4 bases, with 10 bases left in between. Per the germline V gene, CDR1 is SGHTA and CDR2 is FQGNSA. The CDR3: CASSFAGFGANVLTF. CDR3 DNA: TGTGCCAGCAGCTTCGCAGGCTTCGGGGCCAACGTCCTGACTTTC.

This clonotype has a count of ten or more. V usage is TRBV5-1 and J usage is TRBJ2-3; D may be TRBD2 (5 bases). The CDR3 consists of 13 residues. Germline CDR1 and CDR2: SGHRS and YFSETQ. Trimming shortened V by 7 bases and J by 2 bases, and 11 bases separated the two germline ends. The chain's CDR3 is CASAEGDTDTQYF. In nucleotides, the CDR3 is TGCGCCAGCGCCGAGGGAGACACAGATACGCAGTATTTT.

The chain links TRBV28 to TRBJ2-7; 8 nucleotides agree with TRBD1. The trim removed 7 bases at V and 4 bases at J, leaving 9 bases unmatched. The CDR3 spans 14 residues. Germline CDR1 is MDHEN and CDR2 is SYDVKM. The CDR3, as DNA: TGTGCCAGCATTCTTCAGGGGGCGGAATACGAGCAGTACTTC. Its protein is CASILQGAEYEQYF.

This clonotype is categorized as large. The chain recombines TRBV6-1 with TRBJ2-7, with 7 nucleotides matching TRBD1. The germline V gene has CDR1 MNHNS and CDR2 SASEGT. CDR3 length equals 15 residues. The J segment lost 0 bases and the V segment lost 3 bases, leaving 5 bases of the junction unmatched. CDR3 protein: CASSDQTGTSYEQYF. The CDR3 DNA follows: TGTGCCAGCAGTGACCAGACAGGGACCTCCTACGAGCAGTACTTC.

This clonotype was found many times. The V gene is TRBV19, the J gene TRBJ2-1, with 7 bases identical to TRBD1. J was trimmed by 7 bases and V by 8 bases; bases with no gene match: 17. The CDR3 runs 16 residues. The germline V gene has CDR1 LNHDA and CDR2 SQIVND (reference sequence). The CDR3 DNA reads TGTGCCAGTCGGAGGTACCACAGGGGAGTCGGAAATGAGCAGTTCTTC. Translated, it gives CASRRYHRGVGNEQFF.

The sample holds many counts of this clonotype. DNA of the CDR3: TGTGCCAGCTCAGCGGCCTTCGACTCTGGAAACACCATATATTTT. Its protein product is CASSAAFDSGNTIYF. V and J are TRBV18 and TRBJ1-3; no firm D call. Trimming pared 5 bases from V and 0 bases from J, leaving 11 bases between. This CDR3 is 15 amino acids long. Germline V lookup: CDR1 KGHSH, CDR2 LQKENI.

A remark on this clonotype: A far larger clone is a single base away, which makes a read error likely. The gene calls are TRBV6-5 and TRBJ2-1, with D perhaps being TRBD1 or TRBD2 (6 bases each). CDR3 length: 14 amino acids. Trimming removed 7 bases at V and 9 bases at J, with 19 bases between. Germline CDR1 reads MNHEY; CDR2 reads SVGAGI. The DNA of the CDR3 is TGTGCCAGCAAGGAGGGGGTAGGGTCTGGTGAGCAGTTCTTC. The encoded protein is CASKEGVGSGEQFF.

V and J are TRBV5-4 and TRBJ2-1; weak D call: TRBD2 (5 bases). Germline V gene data show CDR1 as SGHNT and CDR2 as YYREEE (reference sequence). Trimming left V 3 bases short and J 4 bases short, with 8 bases between. There are 13 residues in the CDR3. DNA of the CDR3: TGTGCCAGCAGCTGGACTGGTTACAATGAGCAGTTCTTC. Translating gives CASSWTGYNEQFF.

This clonotype was counted at least ten times. This sequence joins TRBV6-1 and TRBJ2-7; perhaps TRBD1 as D (6 bases). With 7 bases removed from V and 3 bases from J, the gap between germline ends came to 10 bases. CDR1 is MNHNS, CDR2 SASEGT, per germline. CDR3 size: 12 residues. The CDR3 sequence is CASTGQYYEQYF. In DNA form, the CDR3 reads TGTGCCAGCACCGGACAGTACTACGAGCAGTACTTC.

This clonotype came up many times. V and J are TRBV9 and TRBJ2-3, with D possibly being TRBD1 (5 bases). V was trimmed by 3 bases and J by 6 bases, leaving 5 bases between them. This CDR3 region has 11 residues. Germline CDR1 reads SGDLS; CDR2 reads YYNGEE. This CDR3 is CASSGQDTQYF. The CDR3 nucleotides read TGTGCCAGCAGCGGACAGGATACGCAGTATTTT. Full variable domain (outside the CDR3, taken from reference TRBV9 and TRBJ2-3): DSGVTQTPKHLITATGQRVTLRCSPRSGDLSVYWYQQSLDQGLQFLIQYYNGEERAKGNILERFSAQQFPDLHSELNLSSLELGDSALYFCASSGQDTQYFGPGTRLTVL.

By sample share, this clonotype is medium-sized (0.01 to 0.1%). The V gene is TRBV6-1, the J gene TRBJ1-3; tentative D call: TRBD1 (6 bases). The CDR3 covers 15 residues. Germline V lookup: CDR1 MNHNS, CDR2 SASEGT. V was shortened by 2 bases and J by 4 bases, with 12 bases between the two germline ends. The CDR3 DNA sequence: TGTGCCAGCAGTGAACGGCAGGGGAACGGAAACACCATATATTTT. This translates into CASSERQGNGNTIYF.

This clonotype has at least ten counts. This chain uses TRBV6-1 with TRBJ2-5; D might be TRBD1 (9 bases). There are 16 residues in the CDR3. Germline V gives CDR1 MNHNS, CDR2 SASEGT. Trimming left V 2 bases short and J 5 bases short, with 18 bases between. The CDR3 protein is CASSEIAGQGVETQYF. The CDR3 DNA is TGTGCCAGCAGTGAAATAGCGGGACAGGGTGTGGAGACCCAGTACTTC.

This clonotype was observed many times. The chain is built from TRBV6-2 or TRBV6-3 and TRBJ1-1, with a possible D match to TRBD1 (5 bases). Germline values: CDR1 MNHEY, CDR2 SVGEGT. The CDR3 covers 15 residues. Trimming took off 0 bases at V and 10 bases at J, with 18 bases between the two ends. The CDR3 nucleotides are TGTGCCAGCAGTTACTCATCGGTCAGGGACGGTGGAGCTTTCTTT. Its protein is CASSYSSVRDGGAFF.

This clonotype was detected ten times or more. The CDR3, as DNA: TGTGCCAGCAGCCCTGGAGGGAGCACAGATACGCAGTATTTT. Translating gives CASSPGGSTDTQYF. The chain is built from TRBV7-2 and TRBJ2-3; tentatively, D is TRBD2 (6 bases). V was trimmed by 5 bases and J by 0 bases, leaving 9 bases between them. Germline CDR1 and CDR2: SGHTA and FQGNSA. The CDR3 loop spans 14 amino acids. Together with reference TRBV7-2 and TRBJ2-3, the CDR3 gives the full variable domain: GAGVSQSPSNKVTEKGKDVELRCDPISGHTALYWYRQSLGQGLEFLIYFQGNSAPDKSGLPSDRFSAERTGGSVSTLTIQRTQQEDSAVYLCASSPGGSTDTQYFGPGTRLTVL.

This clonotype was picked up many times. The chain employs TRBV24-1 and TRBJ2-7; 8 nucleotides agree with TRBD1. Per the germline V gene, CDR1 is KGHDR and CDR2 is SFDVKD. After removal of 4 bases from V and 4 bases from J, the junction contained 8 bases not matched to a gene. The CDR3 covers 15 residues. The CDR3 sequence is CATSEHTGGRYEQYF. The CDR3 DNA is TGTGCCACCAGTGAGCATACAGGGGGAAGGTACGAGCAGTACTTC.

In its sample, this clonotype was seen many times. J is TRBJ1-1 and V is TRBV6-4, with 7 positions matching TRBD1. With 2 bases clipped from V and 2 bases from J, the junction kept 5 bases outside the gene matches. CDR1 is MRHNA and CDR2 is SNTAGT in the germline V gene. This CDR3 has 15 amino acids. CDR3 amino acids: CASSDKTGSNTEAFF. The CDR3 nucleotides are TGTGCCAGCAGTGACAAGACAGGGTCAAACACTGAAGCTTTCTTT.

This clonotype qualifies as medium-sized. The chain joins TRBV6-1 to TRBJ2-1; no clear D gene. Per germline, CDR1 MNHNS and CDR2 SASEGT. The V end lost 7 bases, the J end lost 4 bases, and 11 bases lay between the germline ends. This CDR3 comprises 13 residues. As DNA, the CDR3 is TGTGCCAGCACCCAGCCCGCGTACAATGAGCAGTTCTTC. Amino acids: CASTQPAYNEQFF.

Notes on this clonotype: Germline and junction disagree at one end, which may indicate a read error. The chain joins TRBV6-1 to TRBJ2-7, with 7 bases identical to TRBD1. CDR1 MNHNS and CDR2 SASEGT come from the germline V gene. The CDR3 is made up of 14 amino acids. CDR3 sequence reads: CASKTTGHAYGQYF. The CDR3 coding sequence is TGTGCCAGTAAAACGACAGGGCACGCCTACGGGCAGTACTTC.

There are many counts of this clonotype. The V call is TRBV20-1, the J call TRBJ2-2, with D perhaps TRBD1 or TRBD2 (5 bases each). This CDR3 is 14 amino acids long. CDR1 DFQATT and CDR2 SNEGSKA come from the germline V gene (reference sequence). The germline V and J ends were trimmed by 1 base and 1 base, with 7 bases remaining between them. The CDR3 coding sequence is TGCAGTGCTAGAGGGGACCTGAACACCGGGGAGCTGTTTTTT. Translation gives CSARGDLNTGELFF.